A single sample gave rise to the 4 T cell receptor beta chains below, sequenced in a study of T cell repertoires in cytomegalovirus infection. TCRdb called the reads again in MiXCR, with one record for every CDR3 protein. The table includes about 460,000 distinct CDR3 sequences, 10% to 12% detected once. Sequencing input: PBMCs. All receptors come from a human donor in good health (CMV status not recorded). Some clones in this sample may be carry-over from other donors' samples.

This clonotype was recorded at least ten times. The chain employs TRBV7-2 and TRBJ1-2, with D tentatively TRBD1 (6 bases). This CDR3 has 15 residues. V was pared by 1 base and J by 4 bases, with 13 bases between. The germline gives CDR1 SGHTA, CDR2 FQGNSA. CDR3 DNA: TGTGCCAGCAGCTTAGGCCAGGGGCGCGTCTATGGCTACACCTTC. It encodes CASSLGQGRVYGYTF.

In this sample, this clonotype turned up a few times. This chain uses TRBV2 with TRBJ2-1, with TRBD2 identical over 7 bases. The length of the CDR3 is 15 residues. Germline-derived CDR1 and CDR2 are SNHLY and FYNNEI. V shed 3 bases and J 4 bases; nucleotides not matched to a gene: 6. The CDR3 DNA follows: TGTGCCAGCAGTGAGGGAGGGAGGGAATACAATGAGCAGTTCTTC. Translated, it gives CASSEGGREYNEQFF.

At least ten counts were recorded for this clonotype. This rearrangement joins TRBV10-3 to TRBJ1-2, with 8 positions matching TRBD1. Germline values: CDR1 ENHRY, CDR2 SYGVKD. CDR3 length: 16 residues. J lost 8 bases, V lost 0 bases, and 11 bases had no gene match. CDR3 region: CAISESATRQGKGYTF. The CDR3 DNA sequence: TGTGCCATCAGTGAGTCGGCTACCCGACAGGGGAAAGGCTACACCTTC.

This chain joins TRBV12-3 or TRBV12-4 and TRBJ2-3, with 7 bases aligning to TRBD2. CDR3 size: 16 residues. After removal of 4 bases from V and 1 base from J, the junction contained 8 bases not matched to a gene. CDR3 loop: CASSSGGGGGTDTQYF. In nucleotides, the CDR3 is TGTGCCAGCAGTTCGGGTGGCGGGGGAGGCACAGATACGCAGTATTTT.